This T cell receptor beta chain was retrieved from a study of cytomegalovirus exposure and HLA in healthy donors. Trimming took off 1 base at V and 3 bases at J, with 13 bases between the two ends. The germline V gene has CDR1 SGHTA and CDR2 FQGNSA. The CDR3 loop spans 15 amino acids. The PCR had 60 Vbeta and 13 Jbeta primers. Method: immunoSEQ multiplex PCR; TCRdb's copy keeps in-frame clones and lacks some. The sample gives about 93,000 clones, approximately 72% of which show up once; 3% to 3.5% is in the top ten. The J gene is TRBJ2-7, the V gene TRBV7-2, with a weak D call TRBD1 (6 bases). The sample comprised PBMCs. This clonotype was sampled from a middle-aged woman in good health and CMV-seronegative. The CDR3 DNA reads TGTGCCAGCAGCTTAGTTTCAGGGGAAGGCTACGAGCAGTACTTC. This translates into CASSLVSGEGYEQYF.